Below, 9 T cell receptor beta chains from the same sample are listed, as sequenced in a study of cytotoxic CD8 clonotypes in ibrutinib-treated CLL. Profiled with immunoSEQ multiplex PCR; TCRdb holds only in-frame clones, not every one. This table holds fewer than 300,000 clones, about 72% found once. The material was PBMCs, obtained at disease progression, from a patient treated with ibrutinib. The source of these receptors is a human donor with chronic lymphocytic leukemia.

J is TRBJ1-1 and V is TRBV10-3; 7 bases match TRBD1. CDR1 is ENHRY and CDR2 is SYGVKD in the germline V gene. The trim removed 6 bases at V and 0 bases at J, leaving 1 base unmatched. This CDR3 is built from 13 residues. The CDR3 coding sequence is TGTGCCATCAGGACAGGGATGAACACTGAAGCTTTCTTT. Translating it yields CAIRTGMNTEAFF.

The chain employs TRBV9 and TRBJ2-7; D is undetermined. Trimming took off 0 bases at V and 4 bases at J, with 11 bases between the two ends. The CDR3 length is 14 residues. The germline V gene has CDR1 SGDLS and CDR2 YYNGEE. The CDR3 loop reads CASSVAATPYEQYF. The CDR3 DNA follows: TGTGCCAGCAGCGTAGCTGCGACACCTTACGAGCAGTACTTC.

The rearrangement joins TRBV6-6 to TRBJ1-1; a possible D gene is TRBD1 (6 bases). The V gene's germline CDR1 is MNHNY and CDR2 SVGAGI (reference sequence). This CDR3 region has 13 residues. V was trimmed by 6 bases and J by 2 bases, leaving 10 bases between them. The CDR3 DNA follows: TGTGCCAGCAGGGAAGGGGGTAACACTGAAGCTTTCTTT. Amino acid sequence: CASREGGNTEAFF.

The chain recombines TRBV7-9 with TRBJ2-1; D is possibly TRBD2 (5 bases). Germline-derived CDR1 and CDR2 are SEHNR and FQNEAQ (reference sequence). This CDR3 has 16 residues. V lost 0 bases and J 4 bases, leaving 13 bases between the germline ends. The CDR3 sequence: CASSLATTSLYNEQFF. Here the CDR3 DNA reads TGTGCCAGCAGCTTAGCGACCACTAGTCTATACAATGAGCAGTTCTTC.

Written as DNA, the CDR3 is TGTGCCAGCAGTCCGTTTAGCGGGGGCCGCAATGAGCAGTTCTTC. Translation: CASSPFSGGRNEQFF. The rearrangement uses TRBV6-5 and TRBJ2-1, with TRBD2 identical over 9 bases. Germline V CDR1 and CDR2: MNHEY, SVGAGI. The CDR3 sequence is 15 residues long. V was pared by 5 bases and J by 6 bases, with 8 bases of the junction left unmatched.

The J gene is TRBJ2-7, the V gene TRBV18; D not certain. The CDR3 is 12 residues long. The germline V and J ends were trimmed by 3 bases and 4 bases, with 7 bases remaining between them. CDR1 is KGHSH and CDR2 is LQKENI in the germline V gene. This chain's CDR3 is CASSPDGYEQYF. CDR3 DNA sequence: TGTGCCAGCTCACCTGACGGGTACGAGCAGTACTTC. The full variable domain, rest sourced from reference TRBV18 and TRBJ2-7, is NAGVMQNPRHLVRRRGQEARLRCSPMKGHSHVYWYRQLPEEGLKFMVYLQKENIIDESGMPKERFSAEFPKEGPSILRIQQVVRGDSAAYFCASSPDGYEQYFGPGTRLTVT.

A few counts support this clone. The junction departs from germline at one end; a sequencing error may be responsible. The chain recombines TRBV20-1 with TRBJ2-1; D gene uncertain. Germline V gene lookup returns CDR1 DFQATT and CDR2 SNEGSKA (reference sequence). The CDR3 is 11 residues long. The DNA for the CDR3 is TGCAGTGCTAGAGACCCAGGTAATCTGATCTTC. This sequence encodes CSARDPGNLIF.

In DNA, the CDR3 is TGTGCCAGCAGCCGTCAACAGGGGGCTCGCGACAATGAGCAGTTCTTC. It is translated as CASSRQQGARDNEQFF. J is TRBJ2-1 and V is TRBV14, with TRBD1 matching 9 bases. From germline, CDR1 is SGHDN and CDR2 FVKESK. The CDR3 totals 16 residues. V was clipped by 4 bases and J by 5 bases; unmatched bases: 9.

The chain combines TRBV27 with TRBJ2-3; D possibly uses TRBD1 or TRBD2 (5 bases each). From germline, CDR1 is MNHEY and CDR2 SMNVEV (reference sequence). The CDR3 is 16 residues long. The V end lost 6 bases, the J end lost 2 bases, and 18 bases lay between the germline ends. This CDR3 reads CASSQPGTDITDTQYF. CDR3 nucleotides: TGTGCCAGCAGCCAACCCGGGACCGATATCACAGATACGCAGTATTTT.